This T cell receptor (beta chain) was sequenced in a study of CD8+CD57+ T cells in acquired aplastic anemia. Study-wide context: On average, sorted CD4+ and CD8+ cells gave around 3 ug of DNA. Overall study findings and caveats: Patients and controls turned out to have 25 to 35 CD8+ CDR3 sequences in common.

Genomic DNA templated the TCR beta VDJ and CDR3 profiling. From the reads, TCRdb called clonotypes with MiXCR, one entry per CDR3 protein. This table holds 200,000 to 250,000 distinct CDR3 sequences, under 55% found once. As for this clonotype: Its antigen is undetermined.

This CDR3 region has 13 residues. The germline V and J ends were trimmed by 5 bases and 5 bases, with 15 bases remaining between them. Per germline, CDR1 DFQATT and CDR2 SNEGSKA (reference sequence). All patients picked for sequencing had shown, by flow cytometry, an expansion of CD8+CD57+ cells. This clonotype was obtained from a human donor with aplastic anemia. This rearrangement joins TRBV20-1 to TRBJ2-5; a possible D gene is TRBD2 (6 bases). The sample taken for sequencing was sorted CD4+, CD8+, or CD8+CD57+ T cells (not recorded which) from PBMCs. DNA for the CDR3: TGCAGTGCTCGGGGCGGGGCAGTCGAGACCCAGTACTTC. Protein sequence: CSARGGAVETQYF.